Following are 5 T cell receptor beta chains from one sample sequenced in a study of blood T cell repertoires in COVID-19. Some clones are missing from TCRdb's copy, which holds only in-frame ones; the method was immunoSEQ multiplex PCR. The table has more than 100,000 clones, around 83% seen once. Material: PBMCs or T cells enriched from blood (not recorded which). Receptors originate from a woman younger than 45 who had recovered from COVID-19.

The chain has TRBV2 and TRBJ2-7, with D uncertain. CDR3 size: 11 residues. Germline V gene sequence: CDR1 SNHLY, CDR2 FYNNEI. Trimming removed 5 bases from V and 4 bases from J, with 6 bases in between. The CDR3 region has the DNA TGTGCCAGCAGTCCAAAATACGAGCAGTACTTC. It codes for CASSPKYEQYF.

The chain employs TRBV28 and TRBJ1-2, with D tentatively TRBD1 (5 bases). The CDR3 consists of 17 residues. Trimming shortened V by 1 base and J by 4 bases, and 19 bases separated the two germline ends. The V gene's germline CDR1 is MDHEN and CDR2 SYDVKM. The CDR3 spells CASSLSGPTWGGYGYTF. The DNA for the CDR3 is TGTGCCAGCAGTTTATCGGGACCGACGTGGGGGGGCTATGGCTACACCTTC.

The V and J genes are TRBV4-1 and TRBJ1-1; TRBD1 matches at 11 bases. This CDR3 has 16 amino acids. Losses at the gene ends were 4 bases for V and 7 bases for J; bases not matched to a gene: 11. The germline CDR1 and CDR2 sequences are MGHRA and YSYEKL. DNA of the CDR3: TGCGCCAGCAGCCCACTTATGGGGACAGGGGGTGGTGAAGCTTTCTTT. It is translated as CASSPLMGTGGGEAFF.

The V gene is TRBV2, the J gene TRBJ1-4; 7 bases are shared with TRBD1. The germline V gene has CDR1 SNHLY and CDR2 FYNNEI. The CDR3 loop spans 14 amino acids. Trimming cost V 4 bases and J 10 bases; bases outside gene matches: 9. CDR3 bases: TGTGCCAGCAGTGTGGAACAGGGGAAGGGAAAACTGTTTTTT. This codes for CASSVEQGKGKLFF.

The V call is TRBV19, the J call TRBJ1-5; no firm D call. CDR1 and CDR2 (germline): LNHDA, SQIVND (reference sequence). The germline V and J ends were trimmed by 1 base and 7 bases, with 5 bases remaining between them. The CDR3 totals 12 residues. In DNA form, the CDR3 reads TGTGCCAGTAGTATAGCCAGGCAGCCCCAGCATTTT. Its translation is CASSIARQPQHF.